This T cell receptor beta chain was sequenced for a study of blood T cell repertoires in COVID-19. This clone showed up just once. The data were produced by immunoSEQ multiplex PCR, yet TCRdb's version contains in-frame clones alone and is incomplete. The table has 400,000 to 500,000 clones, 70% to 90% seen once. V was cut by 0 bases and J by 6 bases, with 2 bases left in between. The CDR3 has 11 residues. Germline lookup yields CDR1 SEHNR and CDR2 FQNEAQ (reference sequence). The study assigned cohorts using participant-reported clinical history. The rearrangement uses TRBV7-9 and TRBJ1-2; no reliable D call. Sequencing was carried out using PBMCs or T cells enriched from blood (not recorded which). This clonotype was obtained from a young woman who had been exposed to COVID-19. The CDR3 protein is CASSLANGYTF. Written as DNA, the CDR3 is TGTGCCAGCAGCTTAGCCAATGGCTACACCTTC.